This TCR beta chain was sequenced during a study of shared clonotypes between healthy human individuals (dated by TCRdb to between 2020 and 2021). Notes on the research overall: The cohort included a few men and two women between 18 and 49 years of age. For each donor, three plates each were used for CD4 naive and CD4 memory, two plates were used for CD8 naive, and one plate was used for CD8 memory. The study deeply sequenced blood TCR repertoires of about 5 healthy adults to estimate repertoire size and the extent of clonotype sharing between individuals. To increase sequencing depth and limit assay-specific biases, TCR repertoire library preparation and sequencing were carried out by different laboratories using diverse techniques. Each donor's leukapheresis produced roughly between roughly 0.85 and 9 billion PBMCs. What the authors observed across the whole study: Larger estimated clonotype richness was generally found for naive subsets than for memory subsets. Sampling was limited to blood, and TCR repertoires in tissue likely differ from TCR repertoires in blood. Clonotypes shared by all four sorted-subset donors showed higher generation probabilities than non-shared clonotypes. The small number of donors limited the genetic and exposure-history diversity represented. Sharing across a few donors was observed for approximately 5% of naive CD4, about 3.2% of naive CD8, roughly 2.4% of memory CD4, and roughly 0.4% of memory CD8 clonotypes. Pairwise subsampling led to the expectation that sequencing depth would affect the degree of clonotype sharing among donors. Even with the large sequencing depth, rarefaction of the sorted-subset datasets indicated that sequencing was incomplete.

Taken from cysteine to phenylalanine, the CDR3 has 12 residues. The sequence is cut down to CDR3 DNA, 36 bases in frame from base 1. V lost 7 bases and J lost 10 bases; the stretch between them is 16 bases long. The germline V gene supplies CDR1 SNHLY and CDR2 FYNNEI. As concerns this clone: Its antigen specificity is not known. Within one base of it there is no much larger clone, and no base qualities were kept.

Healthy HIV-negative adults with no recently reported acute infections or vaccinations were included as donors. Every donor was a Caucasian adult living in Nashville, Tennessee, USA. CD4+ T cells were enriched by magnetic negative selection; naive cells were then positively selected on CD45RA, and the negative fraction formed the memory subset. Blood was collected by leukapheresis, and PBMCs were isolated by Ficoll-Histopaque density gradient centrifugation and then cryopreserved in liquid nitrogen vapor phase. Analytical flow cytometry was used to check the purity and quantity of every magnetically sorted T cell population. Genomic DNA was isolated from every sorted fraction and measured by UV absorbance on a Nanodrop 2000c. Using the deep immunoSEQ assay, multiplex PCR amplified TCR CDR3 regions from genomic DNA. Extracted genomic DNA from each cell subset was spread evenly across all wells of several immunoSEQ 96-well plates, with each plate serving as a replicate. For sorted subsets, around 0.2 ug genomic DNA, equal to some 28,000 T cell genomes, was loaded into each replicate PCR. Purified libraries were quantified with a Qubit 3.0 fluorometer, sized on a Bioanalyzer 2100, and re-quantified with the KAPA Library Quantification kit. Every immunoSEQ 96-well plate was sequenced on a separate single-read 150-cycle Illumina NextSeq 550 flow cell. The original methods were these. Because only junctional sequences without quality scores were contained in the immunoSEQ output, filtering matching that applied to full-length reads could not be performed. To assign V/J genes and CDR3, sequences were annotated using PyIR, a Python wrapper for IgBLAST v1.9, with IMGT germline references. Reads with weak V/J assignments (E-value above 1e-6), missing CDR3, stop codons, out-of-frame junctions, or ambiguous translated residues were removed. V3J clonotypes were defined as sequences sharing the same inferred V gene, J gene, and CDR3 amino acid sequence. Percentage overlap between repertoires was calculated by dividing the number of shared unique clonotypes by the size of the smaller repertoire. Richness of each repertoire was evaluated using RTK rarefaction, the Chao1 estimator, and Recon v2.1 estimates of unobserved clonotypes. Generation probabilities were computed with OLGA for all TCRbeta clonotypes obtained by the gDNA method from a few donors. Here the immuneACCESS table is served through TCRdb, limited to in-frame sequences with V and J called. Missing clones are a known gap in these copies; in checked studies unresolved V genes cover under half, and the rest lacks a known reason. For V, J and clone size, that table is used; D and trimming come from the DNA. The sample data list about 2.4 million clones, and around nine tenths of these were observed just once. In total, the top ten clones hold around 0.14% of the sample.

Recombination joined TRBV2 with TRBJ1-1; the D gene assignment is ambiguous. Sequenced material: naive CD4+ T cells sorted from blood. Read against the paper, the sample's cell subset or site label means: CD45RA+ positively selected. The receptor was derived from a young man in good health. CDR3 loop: CASNPDFEGAFF. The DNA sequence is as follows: TGTGCCAGCAATCCGGACTTCGAGGGAGCTTTCTTT.